These T cell receptor beta chains were read from a single sample in a study of CD8 T cells in ankylosing spondylitis. TCRdb reprocessed the 5' RACE reads with MiXCR, giving one entry per CDR3 protein. The sample consists of about 89,000 distinct CDR3 sequences, around 30% of them appearing once. The sequenced sample was blood, either unsorted or a sorted T cell fraction (not recorded which). The receptors shown here come from a male donor with ankylosing spondylitis or in good health (not recorded which). Both conserved end residues are part of each CDR3. Part of the rows lack a size; the others show once, few, many or a class for expanded clones.

clone size,J gene,V gene,CDR3 protein
few,TRBJ2-3,TRBV7-2,CASSLSGRATDTQYF
NA,TRBJ2-5,TRBV20-1,CSAKGTGHQETQYF
NA,TRBJ1-1,TRBV29-1,CSVAFPRNTEAFF
few,TRBJ1-1,TRBV27,CASSLKSDTEAFF
few,TRBJ2-5,TRBV10-3,CAISESGGQETQYF
few,TRBJ1-4,TRBV5-5,CASSPRTGDATNEKLFF
few,TRBJ2-3,TRBV20-1,CSASRPEAGAADTQYF
NA,TRBJ2-2,TRBV20-1,CSARDWDGQGGTGELFF
few,TRBJ2-7,TRBV4-2,CASSQDSGLARSYEQYF
NA,TRBJ1-1,TRBV20-1,CSASLPRSQAANTEAFF
NA,TRBJ2-3,TRBV20-1,CSATRGPTDTQYF
NA,TRBJ1-2,TRBV7-9,CASSLGAGANYGYTF
few,TRBJ2-1,TRBV20-1,CSAHPSVEWRGLQFF
NA,TRBJ2-1,TRBV7-9,CASSLGLAGYNEQFF
NA,TRBJ2-2,TRBV7-9,CASSLQTGELFF
many,TRBJ2-1,TRBV29-1,CSTQTSDEQFF
few,TRBJ1-2,TRBV6-1,CASSRLVTKNYGYTF
many,TRBJ2-2,TRBV24-1,CATSRLGHGELFF
few,TRBJ1-2,TRBV5-1,CASSLGQAGITNYGYTF
few,TRBJ2-2,TRBV20-1,CSARGQQATGELFF
few,TRBJ1-2,TRBV20-1,CSAYTTGTGGYTF
NA,TRBJ2-7,TRBV18,CASSPRSFRYEQYF
NA,TRBJ1-6,TRBV7-2,CASSRDSPLHF
NA,TRBJ2-5,TRBV9,CASSAGGYQETQYF
few,TRBJ2-4,TRBV6-5,CASSLQGGGGVAKNIQYF
few,TRBJ2-2,TRBV4-1,CASSQSHRGRGNTGELFF
many,TRBJ1-1,TRBV20-1,CSATPNTEAFF
NA,TRBJ2-2,TRBV20-1,CSATGHGLNTGELFF
few,TRBJ1-3,TRBV7-2,CASSPETDLSGNTIYF
NA,TRBJ2-6,TRBV9,CASSHPYRSGANVLTF
NA,TRBJ1-5,TRBV5-1,CASSLYGQDNQPQHF
few,TRBJ2-5,TRBV20-1,CSARLGTSVLETQYF
many,TRBJ2-6,TRBV5-1,CASSSTGFSAGANVLTF
many,TRBJ1-4,TRBV29-1,CSVGVATNEKLFF
once,TRBJ1-6,TRBV7-9,CASSLVQGLMTPLHF
few,TRBJ1-5,TRBV7-2,CASSWGTGRGSNQPQHF
NA,TRBJ2-1,TRBV5-1,CASSLAPQGIDEQFF
NA,TRBJ1-1,TRBV18,CASSYRGVGTEAFF
NA,TRBJ2-2,TRBV20-1,CSALQGANTGELFF
many,TRBJ2-1,TRBV20-1,CSARPPLAGNNEQFF
few,TRBJ2-5,TRBV5-1,CASSLTSGLQETQYF
few,TRBJ1-2,TRBV20-1,CSAKDRAGGGYTF
NA,TRBJ1-1,TRBV10-3,CAISESRDTEAFF
NA,TRBJ1-6,TRBV7-7,CASSANRDRDSPLHF
few,TRBJ1-5,TRBV5-6,CASSSGTGSNQPQHF
few,TRBJ2-5,TRBV20-1,CSAWTSGDTKMTQYF
NA,TRBJ1-5,TRBV18,CASSPSAGNQPQHF
many,TRBJ1-1,TRBV12-3/TRBV12-4,CASTWGTVNTEAFF
few,TRBJ2-3,TRBV5-6,CASSPNRGTDTQYF
few,TRBJ1-2,TRBV20-1,CSANRDYYGYTF
NA,TRBJ2-5,TRBV2,CASSESNEETQYF
few,TRBJ1-3,TRBV7-2,CASSLHRSGNTIYF
NA,TRBJ1-5,TRBV27,CASSLAGQPQHF
once,TRBJ2-4,TRBV5-1,CASSLMVAKNIQYF
NA,TRBJ2-1,TRBV5-4,CASSLGTSRSYNEQFF